This section outlines one TCR beta chain sequence together with its context. The data are from a study of blood T cell repertoires in COVID-19. Overall study: Samples came from the United States, Italy and Spain, spanning acute and convalescent COVID-19. PBMCs, B-cell-depleted T cells, or T cells were the source of the cDNA or gDNA that made up the material.

CDR1 and CDR2 from the germline V gene are SEHNR and FQNEAQ (reference sequence). This CDR3 comprises 16 residues. The ends were cut back, 5 bases at V and 1 base at J, with 15 bases in the middle. Original processing methods: Counts of nucleated cells, estimated from reference gene primer amplification, were obtained. The data were produced by immunoSEQ multiplex PCR, yet TCRdb's version contains in-frame clones alone and is incomplete. The D gene and trimming were derived from the DNA, and the V and J assignments and clone size from that table. The sample yields around 250,000 clones, about 90% seen once.

The sequenced sample was PBMCs or T cells enriched from blood (not recorded which). The chain combines TRBV7-9 with TRBJ1-3; D is ambiguous. The clonotype was recovered from a human donor in a cohort exposed to, infected with or recovered from COVID-19 (not recorded which). The donor label of this sample is uncertain. The CDR3 nucleotides are TGTGCCAGCAGCCCAAGGAGTCAACCATCTGGAAACACCATATATTTT. This codes for CASSPRSQPSGNTIYF.